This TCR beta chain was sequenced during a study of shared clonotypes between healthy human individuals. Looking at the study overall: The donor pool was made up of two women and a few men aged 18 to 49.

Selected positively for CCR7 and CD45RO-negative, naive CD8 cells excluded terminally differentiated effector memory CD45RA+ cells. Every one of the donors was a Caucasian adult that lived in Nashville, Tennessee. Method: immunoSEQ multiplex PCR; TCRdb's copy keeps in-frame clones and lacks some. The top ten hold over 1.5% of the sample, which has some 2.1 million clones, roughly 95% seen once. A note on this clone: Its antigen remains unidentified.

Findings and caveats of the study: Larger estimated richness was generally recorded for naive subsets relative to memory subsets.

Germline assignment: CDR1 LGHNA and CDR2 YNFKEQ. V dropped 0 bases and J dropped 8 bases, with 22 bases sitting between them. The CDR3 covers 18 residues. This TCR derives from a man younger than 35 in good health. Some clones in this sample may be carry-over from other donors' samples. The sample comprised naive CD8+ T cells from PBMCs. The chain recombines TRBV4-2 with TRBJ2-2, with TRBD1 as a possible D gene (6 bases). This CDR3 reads CASSQEGVGAGAAGELFF. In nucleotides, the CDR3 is TGTGCCAGCAGCCAAGAAGGGGTCGGGGCAGGGGCAGCTGGGGAGCTGTTTTTT.